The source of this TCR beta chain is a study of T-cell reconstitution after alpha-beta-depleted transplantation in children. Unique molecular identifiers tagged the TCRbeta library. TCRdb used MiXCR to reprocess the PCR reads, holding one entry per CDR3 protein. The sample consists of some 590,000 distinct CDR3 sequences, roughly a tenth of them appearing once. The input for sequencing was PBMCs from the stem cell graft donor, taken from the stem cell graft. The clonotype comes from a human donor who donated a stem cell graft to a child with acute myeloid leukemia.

The DNA of the CDR3 is TGCAGCGTTGATGCGGGAGTAGCTGAGACCCAGTACTTC. Amino acid sequence: CSVDAGVAETQYF. This rearrangement joins TRBV29-1 to TRBJ2-5; 7 bases map to TRBD2. V was pared by 3 bases and J by 5 bases, with 6 bases of the junction left unmatched. CDR3 length: 13 amino acids. Germline V gene lookup returns CDR1 SQVTM and CDR2 ANQGSEA.